A single sample gave rise to the 6 T cell receptor beta chains below, sequenced in a study of CD8 T cells in ankylosing spondylitis. TCRdb redid the calling of the 5' RACE reads with MiXCR, one entry per CDR3 protein. The sample shows over 600,000 distinct CDR3 sequences, roughly 19% of them seen only once. Study-level findings and limits: Typical of ankylosing spondylitis blood, it appeared, was a TCR beta motif of eight highly homologous variants.

No antigen has been assigned to these receptors. Sequenced sample: blood, either unsorted or a sorted T cell fraction (not recorded which). These receptors were obtained from a male donor with ankylosing spondylitis.

This clonotype was observed at least ten times. J is TRBJ2-7 and V is TRBV28; 8 bases are shared with TRBD1. J lost 2 bases, V lost 5 bases, and 5 bases had no gene match. Per the germline V gene, CDR1 is MDHEN and CDR2 is SYDVKM. The CDR3 spans 14 residues. CDR3 amino acids: CASSLQGATYEQYF. DNA of the CDR3: TGTGCCAGCAGTCTTCAGGGGGCAACCTACGAGCAGTACTTC.

V and J are TRBV20-1 and TRBJ2-1; tentative D call: TRBD2 (7 bases). V lost 6 bases, J lost 7 bases, and 16 bases lay in between. The CDR3 sequence is 13 residues long. Germline V gene sequence: CDR1 DFQATT, CDR2 SNEGSKA (reference sequence). For the CDR3, the DNA is TGCAGTGCACAGGGACTACCGAGGAATGAGCAGTTCTTC. This encodes CSAQGLPRNEQFF.

The J gene is TRBJ2-5, the V gene TRBV28; 9 bases are shared with TRBD2. The trim removed 5 bases at V and 2 bases at J, leaving 3 bases unmatched. CDR1 is MDHEN and CDR2 is SYDVKM in the germline V gene. This CDR3 comprises 14 residues. Here the CDR3 DNA reads TGTGCCAGCAGTCACCTAGCGGGGCAAGAGACCCAGTACTTC. It is translated as CASSHLAGQETQYF.

This clonotype has just a few counts. V is TRBV7-9 and J is TRBJ2-7, with D perhaps matching TRBD2 (6 bases). Germline-derived CDR1 and CDR2 are SEHNR and FQNEAQ (reference sequence). The CDR3 loop spans 16 amino acids. The ends were cut back, 5 bases at V and 6 bases at J, with 23 bases in the middle. CDR3 loop: CASSPTPRGKSGEQYF. Here the CDR3 DNA reads TGTGCCAGCAGCCCCACCCCTCGGGGGAAATCCGGCGAGCAGTACTTC.

A few counts support this clonotype. This chain links TRBV7-9 with TRBJ1-4, with TRBD1 matching 8 bases. The V gene end was trimmed by 5 bases and the J gene end by 4 bases; junction bases not matched to a gene: 12. Germline lookup yields CDR1 SEHNR and CDR2 FQNEAQ (reference sequence). The CDR3 runs to 17 residues. In DNA, the CDR3 is TGTGCCAGCAGCGACCGGAGGGACAGGCCCGATAATGAAAAACTGTTTTTT. Its protein product is CASSDRRDRPDNEKLFF.

This sequence joins TRBV29-1 and TRBJ1-1; unclear D gene. V was shortened by 4 bases and J by 8 bases, with 11 bases between the two germline ends. The CDR3 runs to 11 residues. The germline CDR1 and CDR2 sequences are SQVTM and ANQGSEA. CDR3 amino acids: CSVVRGTEAFF. The CDR3 coding sequence is TGCAGCGTTGTCCGTGGTACGGAAGCTTTCTTT.